Listed below are T cell receptor beta chains from one sample, sequenced in a study of cytomegalovirus exposure and HLA in healthy donors. Here immunoSEQ multiplex PCR was the method, and the copy in TCRdb shows in-frame clones only, minus some. Of 140,000 or so clones listed, approximately 80% were seen once; the top ten hold just over 4.5%. What was sequenced was PBMCs. Receptors were obtained from a man aged 40-49 years in good health and CMV-seronegative. The CDR3 runs from the conserved cysteine through the conserved F or W. The D gene is left open where the match is weak. Clone size, where shown, is once, few, many, or a class for clones that have expanded.

abundance: -
j_gene: TRBJ1-2
v_gene: TRBV27
d_gene: TRBD1
CDR3nt: TGTGCCAGCAGTCGACAGGGTTCGGATGGCTACACCTTC
CDR3aa: CASSRQGSDGYTF

abundance: few
j_gene: TRBJ1-5
v_gene: TRBV28
d_gene: -
CDR3nt: TGTGCCAGCAGTTTAGGGACAAGAAATCAGCCCCAGCATTTT
CDR3aa: CASSLGTRNQPQHF

abundance: -
j_gene: TRBJ1-2
v_gene: TRBV6-5
d_gene: TRBD1
CDR3nt: TGTGCCGCCGGACAGGGGGCGAGCTACTATGGCTACACCTTC
CDR3aa: CAAGQGASYYGYTF

abundance: -
j_gene: TRBJ2-7
v_gene: TRBV6-5
d_gene: TRBD1
CDR3nt: TGTGCCAGCAGACAACCGGGACAGAGTTCCTACGAGCAGTACTTC
CDR3aa: CASRQPGQSSYEQYF

abundance: -
j_gene: TRBJ2-2
v_gene: TRBV28
d_gene: -
CDR3nt: TGTGCCAGCAGTCCTCCGTTTGTCAACACCGGGGAGCTGTTTTTT
CDR3aa: CASSPPFVNTGELFF

abundance: -
j_gene: TRBJ1-5
v_gene: TRBV6-5
d_gene: -
CDR3nt: TGTGCCAGCAGTTCCAGCCGGGGTCGAGGCAATCAGCCCCAGCATTTT
CDR3aa: CASSSSRGRGNQPQHF

abundance: -
j_gene: TRBJ1-1
v_gene: TRBV5-8
d_gene: TRBD1
CDR3nt: TGTGCCAGCAGCTTGTGGAGACAGGGAGTGAACACTGAAGCTTTCTTT
CDR3aa: CASSLWRQGVNTEAFF

abundance: once
j_gene: TRBJ2-3
v_gene: TRBV15
d_gene: TRBD2
CDR3nt: TGTGCCACCAGCAGAGGGACTAGCGGGGTCACAGATACGCAGTATTTT
CDR3aa: CATSRGTSGVTDTQYF

abundance: -
j_gene: TRBJ2-7
v_gene: TRBV21-1
d_gene: -
CDR3nt: TGTGCCAGCAGCAAAGCGCTGGAGGGGCCCTACGAGCAGTACTTC
CDR3aa: CASSKALEGPYEQYF

abundance: -
j_gene: TRBJ1-6
v_gene: TRBV6-5
d_gene: TRBD1
CDR3nt: TGTGCCAGCAGTTTTAGCCGGACAGGAGGTAATTCACCCCTCCACTTT
CDR3aa: CASSFSRTGGNSPLHF

abundance: -
j_gene: TRBJ1-1
v_gene: TRBV10-3
d_gene: -
CDR3nt: TGTGCCATCAAGGCGGGGCAGGGGAACACTGAAGCTTTCTTT
CDR3aa: CAIKAGQGNTEAFF

abundance: -
j_gene: TRBJ1-3
v_gene: TRBV6-1
d_gene: -
CDR3nt: TGTGCCAGCAGTGAAGCCCCAGGGTCGTGGGCCTCTGGAAACACCATATATTTT
CDR3aa: CASSEAPGSWASGNTIYF

abundance: -
j_gene: TRBJ1-5
v_gene: TRBV21-1
d_gene: -
CDR3nt: TGTGCCAGCAGCAAGGAGGACAGGGACGAAGGGCAGCCCCAGCATTTT
CDR3aa: CASSKEDRDEGQPQHF

abundance: -
j_gene: TRBJ1-1
v_gene: TRBV7-9
d_gene: TRBD1
CDR3nt: TGTTCCAGCAGCTTACCGACAGGGGGCGGAACTGAAGCTTTCTTT
CDR3aa: CSSSLPTGGGTEAFF

abundance: -
j_gene: TRBJ1-5
v_gene: TRBV5-6
d_gene: -
CDR3nt: TGTGCCAGCAGCTTGGGAAAGGGGAGCAATCAGCCCCAGCATTTT
CDR3aa: CASSLGKGSNQPQHF

abundance: -
j_gene: TRBJ1-3
v_gene: TRBV27
d_gene: -
CDR3nt: TGTGCCAGCAGTTTTCCTCCAGGGATAAGCTCTGGAAACACCATATATTTT
CDR3aa: CASSFPPGISSGNTIYF

abundance: few
j_gene: TRBJ1-2
v_gene: TRBV4-1
d_gene: -
CDR3nt: TGCGCCAGCAGCTCAGACCAGGGTAGGGACACCTTC
CDR3aa: CASSSDQGRDTF

abundance: -
j_gene: TRBJ1-2
v_gene: TRBV28
d_gene: -
CDR3nt: TGTGCCAGCAGCCACCCCTCCGGGAGCCTTCTAGAGCTGTATGGCTACACCTTC
CDR3aa: CASSHPSGSLLELYGYTF

abundance: -
j_gene: TRBJ1-3
v_gene: TRBV6-5
d_gene: TRBD1
CDR3nt: TGTGCCAGCAGTTCGGGACAGGGCCACACCATATATTTT
CDR3aa: CASSSGQGHTIYF

abundance: -
j_gene: TRBJ1-2
v_gene: TRBV6-1
d_gene: TRBD1
CDR3nt: TGTGCCAGCAGTGAGGCGCAGACAGGGTTTTCAGATGGCTACACCTTC
CDR3aa: CASSEAQTGFSDGYTF

abundance: -
j_gene: TRBJ1-1
v_gene: TRBV29-1
d_gene: TRBD1
CDR3nt: TGCAGCGTTTCGACAGGGGTTGACACTGAAGCTTTCTTT
CDR3aa: CSVSTGVDTEAFF

abundance: -
j_gene: TRBJ2-5
v_gene: TRBV15
d_gene: -
CDR3nt: TGTGCCACCAGCAGCAGACGGGGAGAGACCCAGTACTTC
CDR3aa: CATSSRRGETQYF

abundance: -
j_gene: TRBJ1-1
v_gene: TRBV6-5
d_gene: -
CDR3nt: TGTGCCAGCGCGGACAGCTTCATGAACACTGAAGCTTTCTTT
CDR3aa: CASADSFMNTEAFF